What follows is one TCR beta chain and its context. The data were produced by immunoSEQ multiplex PCR, yet TCRdb's version contains in-frame clones alone and is incomplete. There are 100,000 or so clones in the sample; about 82% occur only once, and about 1.5% lies in the top ten. This sample stems from a study of T cell responses to AZD1222 COVID-19 vaccine. The V gene's germline CDR1 is SGHTA and CDR2 FQGNSA. The CDR3 runs 15 residues. V shed 5 bases and J shed 2 bases, with 13 bases lying between them. The sequence was collected from an adult in good health. V is TRBV7-2 and J is TRBJ1-5; D uncertain. The specimen comprised peripheral blood, sampled on day 0 of AZD1222 vaccination. The CDR3: CASSPGRQGNQPQHF. For the CDR3, the DNA is TGTGCCAGCAGCCCCGGTCGGCAGGGCAATCAGCCCCAGCATTTT.